This record looks at one T cell receptor (beta chain) sequence and its context. The record originates from a study of blood T cells in healthy people across ages. The germline gives CDR1 MDHEN, CDR2 SYDVKM. With 3 bases removed from V and 5 bases from J, the gap between germline ends came to 17 bases. The CDR3 has 16 amino acids. A J-beta primer mix and a sample-barcoded 5' primer were used in a second PCR of roughly 7 to 12 cycles. TCRdb re-analysed the 5' RACE reads in MiXCR, keeping a single row per CDR3 protein. Of roughly 1,000,000 distinct CDR3 sequences listed, about 25% were seen once; the top ten hold around 0.7%. These sequences were also reported in another study, on T cells of mothers and their children.

Source material: blood. V usage is TRBV28 and J usage is TRBJ2-1; a weak D match, TRBD2 (6 bases). This clonotype was sampled from a girl aged 2 to 9 in good health. CDR3 loop: CASSLRVGLTDNEQFF. The CDR3 DNA follows: TGTGCCAGCAGTTTGAGGGTCGGACTAACCGACAATGAGCAGTTCTTC.